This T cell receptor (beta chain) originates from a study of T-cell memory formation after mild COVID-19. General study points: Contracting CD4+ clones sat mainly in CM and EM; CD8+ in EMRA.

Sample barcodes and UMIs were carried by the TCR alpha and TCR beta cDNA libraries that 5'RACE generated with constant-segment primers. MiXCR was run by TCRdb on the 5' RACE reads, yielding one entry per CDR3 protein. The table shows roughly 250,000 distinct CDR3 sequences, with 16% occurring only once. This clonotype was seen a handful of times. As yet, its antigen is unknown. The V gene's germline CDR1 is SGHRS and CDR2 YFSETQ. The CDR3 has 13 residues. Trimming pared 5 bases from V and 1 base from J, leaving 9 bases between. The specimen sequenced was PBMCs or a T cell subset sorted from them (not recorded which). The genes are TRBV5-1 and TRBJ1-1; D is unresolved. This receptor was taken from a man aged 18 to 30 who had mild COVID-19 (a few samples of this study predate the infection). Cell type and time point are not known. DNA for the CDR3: TGCGCCAGCAGATGGGCGGAGAACACTGAAGCTTTCTTT. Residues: CASRWAENTEAFF.